This T cell receptor beta chain was captured in a study of cytomegalovirus exposure and HLA in healthy donors. Trimming shortened V by 7 bases and J by 1 base, and 13 bases separated the two germline ends. This CDR3 has 14 residues. From germline, CDR1 is LNHDA and CDR2 SQIVND (reference sequence). General study findings and limits: Several of the most significant clusters appeared, in a later analysis, to be linked to common viral pathogens. TCR beta V- and J-gene trimming, according to a later analysis, was linked to a missense DCLRE1C variant. Indistinguishability led to the exclusion of some V segments, TRBV6-2 and TRBV6-3 included. Accounts indicate the classifier identified cytomegalovirus status with strong specificity and sensitivity.

The primer mix had 60 Vbeta and 13 Jbeta primers. Sequencing used immunoSEQ multiplex PCR; TCRdb keeps in-frame clones, though not all of them. The sample records fewer than 150,000 clones, about 80% being singletons. This clone was seen only a few times. What it binds is not known. The sequence derives from a male donor in good health and CMV-seronegative. Sequencing was done on a sample of PBMCs. The chain joins TRBV19 to TRBJ1-1; D perhaps matches TRBD1 (6 bases). The CDR3 region is CASTQGRQNTEAFF. In nucleotides, the CDR3 is TGTGCCAGTACTCAGGGGCGACAGAACACTGAAGCTTTCTTT.